This TCR beta chain was sequenced for a study of control samples from healthy donors and cancer patients. V lost 4 bases and J lost 2, with 18 bases in between. The CDR3 has 17 amino acids. Germline CDR1 and CDR2: SGHDT and YYEEEE. Clones were sequenced by immunoSEQ multiplex PCR, and TCRdb holds only the in-frame ones, with some missing. Seen here are 120,000 to 150,000 clones, about 91% observed once, and the top ten hold approximately 3%. The genes are TRBV5-6 and TRBJ1-4; no clear D. This TCR was sampled from a man aged 30-40 years in good health. Sequenced: blood. As DNA, the CDR3 is TGTGCCAGCAGCCCGCTTCTCCACGGGAGGACTAATGAAAAACTGTTTTTT. Protein: CASSPLLHGRTNEKLFF.